A selection of T cell receptor beta chains follows, all from one sample in a study of radiation and T cells in renal cell carcinoma. Here immunoSEQ multiplex PCR was the method, and the copy in TCRdb shows in-frame clones only, minus some. Of 140,000 to 150,000 clones listed, 70% to 90% are singletons. The sequences come from blood, collected from a patient whose treatment included radiotherapy and nephrectomy. The receptor source for this set is a woman between 45 and 60 years old with renal cell carcinoma. Each CDR3 is given with its conserved first and last residue. D genes are given only for firm matches. Clone size is not always given. Where it is, it says once, few, many or a class for expanded clones.

j_call	clone_size	d_call	v_call	cdr3_aa	cdr3_nt
TRBJ1-6	.	.	TRBV19	CASSTHRDSPLHF	TGTGCCAGTAGTACGCACAGGGATTCACCCCTCCACTTT
TRBJ1-2	.	TRBD1	TRBV6-1	CASSRTGIGNYGYTF	TGTGCCAGCAGCCGGACAGGGATTGGAAACTATGGCTACACCTTC
TRBJ2-2	.	.	TRBV7-3	CASSLKGGWTGELFF	TGTGCCAGCAGCTTAAAAGGGGGATGGACCGGGGAGCTGTTTTTT
TRBJ1-2	few	.	TRBV7-9	CASSFTGSAYGYTF	TGTGCCAGCAGCTTTACAGGGTCTGCCTATGGCTACACCTTC
TRBJ1-5	once	.	TRBV7-2	CASSLVPGVNQPQHF	TGTGCCAGCAGCTTAGTGCCAGGGGTCAATCAGCCCCAGCATTTT
TRBJ1-1	.	.	TRBV19	CASSISTNTEAFF	TGTGCCAGTAGTATCTCTACGAACACTGAAGCTTTCTTT
TRBJ2-7	.	.	TRBV11-3	CASSLDSSYEQYF	TGTGCCAGCAGCTTAGACAGTTCCTACGAGCAGTACTTC
TRBJ2-2	.	TRBD2	TRBV9	CASSPRLAVRTGELFF	TGTGCCAGCAGCCCCCGTCTAGCGGTACGCACCGGGGAGCTGTTTTTT
TRBJ2-1	.	.	TRBV27	CASSLSSYNEQFF	TGTGCCAGCAGCCTTAGCAGCTACAATGAGCAGTTCTTC
TRBJ2-7	.	TRBD1	TRBV27	CASSPWTGGTYEQYF	TGTGCCAGCAGTCCTTGGACAGGGGGCACCTACGAGCAGTACTTC
TRBJ2-3	.	TRBD2	TRBV15	CATSRAPGLGSDTQYF	TGTGCCACCAGCAGAGCCCCGGGACTAGGTTCAGATACGCAGTATTTT
TRBJ2-5	.	.	TRBV6-6	CASRKGGETQYF	TGTGCCAGCCGCAAGGGAGGAGAGACCCAGTACTTC
TRBJ1-3	once	.	TRBV9	CASSPHPGSGNTIYF	TGTGCCAGCAGCCCCCACCCGGGTTCTGGAAACACCATATATTTT
TRBJ2-3	.	.	TRBV5-1	CASSNRRYTDTQYF	TGCGCCAGCAGCAATCGGCGGTACACAGATACGCAGTATTTT
TRBJ1-3	.	TRBD1	TRBV19	CASSTLGGSENTIYF	TGTGCCAGTAGTACCCTAGGGGGCTCTGAAAACACCATATATTTT
TRBJ1-1	.	.	TRBV7-2	CASSLLGGNTEAFF	TGTGCCAGCAGCCTACTAGGAGGGAACACTGAAGCTTTCTTT
TRBJ2-5	.	.	TRBV7-7	CASSLGTAQETQYF	TGTGCCAGCAGCTTAGGTACGGCCCAAGAGACCCAGTACTTC
TRBJ2-7	.	.	TRBV6-1	CASSDQNSYEQYF	TGTGCCAGCAGTGATCAGAATTCCTACGAGCAGTACTTC
TRBJ1-4	.	TRBD1	TRBV4-2	CASSQGDRGRAGKLFF	TGTGCCAGCAGCCAAGGGGACAGGGGGCGCGCTGGAAAACTGTTTTTT
TRBJ1-2	.	.	TRBV5-1	CASSLDRTYGYTF	TGCGCCAGCAGCTTGGATCGGACTTATGGCTACACCTTC
TRBJ2-5	.	.	TRBV7-8	CASSLNRVKETQYF	TGTGCCAGCAGCTTAAACAGGGTAAAAGAGACCCAGTACTTC
TRBJ2-1	.	.	TRBV15	CATSRAGARSYNEQFF	TGTGCCACCAGCAGAGCGGGGGCCCGCTCCTACAATGAGCAGTTCTTC
TRBJ2-1	.	.	TRBV28	CASRGIGSSSYNEQFF	TGTGCCAGCAGAGGGATTGGGAGCAGCTCCTACAATGAGCAGTTCTTC
TRBJ1-4	few	.	TRBV6-5	CASALNLGSNEKLFF	TGTGCCAGCGCTCTGAACTTAGGGAGTAATGAAAAACTGTTTTTT
TRBJ2-5	.	.	TRBV19	CASSIVDGPRGTQYF	TGTGCCAGTAGTATAGTGGACGGCCCCCGGGGGACCCAGTACTTC
TRBJ2-2	.	TRBD2	TRBV7-2	CASSLVSSGETGELFF	TGTGCCAGCAGCTTAGTCAGTAGCGGGGAAACCGGGGAGCTGTTTTTT